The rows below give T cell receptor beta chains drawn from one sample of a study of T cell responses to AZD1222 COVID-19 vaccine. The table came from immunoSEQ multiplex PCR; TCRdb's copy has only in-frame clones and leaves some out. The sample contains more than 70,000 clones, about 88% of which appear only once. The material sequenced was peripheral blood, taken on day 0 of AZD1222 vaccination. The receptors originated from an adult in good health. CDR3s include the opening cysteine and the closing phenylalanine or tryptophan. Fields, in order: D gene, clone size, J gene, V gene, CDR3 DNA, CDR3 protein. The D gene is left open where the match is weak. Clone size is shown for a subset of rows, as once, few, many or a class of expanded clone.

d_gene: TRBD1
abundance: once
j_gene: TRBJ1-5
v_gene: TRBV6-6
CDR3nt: TGTGCCAGCAGTTACTCTGACAGGGGGCAGCCCCAGCATTTT
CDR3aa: CASSYSDRGQPQHF

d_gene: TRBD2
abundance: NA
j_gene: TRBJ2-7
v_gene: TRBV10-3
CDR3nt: TGTGCCATCAGTGAGTCGGCTAGCGGACTCTACGAGCAGTACTTC
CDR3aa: CAISESASGLYEQYF

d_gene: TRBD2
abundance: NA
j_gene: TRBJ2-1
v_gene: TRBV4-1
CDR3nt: TGCGCCAGCAGCCAATCCGGGACTAGCGGGTTTAATGAGCAGTTCTTC
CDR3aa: CASSQSGTSGFNEQFF

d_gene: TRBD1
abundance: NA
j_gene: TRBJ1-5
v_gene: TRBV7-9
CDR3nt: TGTGCCAGCAGCTTAGGGACAGGGGGCAATCAGCCCCAGCATTTT
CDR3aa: CASSLGTGGNQPQHF

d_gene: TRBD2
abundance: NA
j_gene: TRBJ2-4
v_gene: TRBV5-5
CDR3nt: TGTGCCAGCAGGGATTTTCTAATAGCGGGAGGGCCTGGAAACATTCAGTACTTC
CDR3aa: CASRDFLIAGGPGNIQYF

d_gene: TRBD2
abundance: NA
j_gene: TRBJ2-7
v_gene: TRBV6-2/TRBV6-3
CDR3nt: TGTGCCAGCAGTTCCGGTAGCGGGATCTACGAGCAGTACTTC
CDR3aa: CASSSGSGIYEQYF

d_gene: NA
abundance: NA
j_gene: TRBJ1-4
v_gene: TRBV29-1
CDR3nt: TGCAGCGTTGAAAAAGTGATACAGGGTGAACTGTTTTTT
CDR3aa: CSVEKVIQGELFF

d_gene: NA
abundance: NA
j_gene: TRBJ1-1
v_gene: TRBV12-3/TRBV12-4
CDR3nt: TGTGCCAGCAGTCCCGGGGGGCGCGGTGAAGCTTTCTTT
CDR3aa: CASSPGGRGEAFF

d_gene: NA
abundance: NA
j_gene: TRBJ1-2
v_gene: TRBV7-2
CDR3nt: TGTGCCAGCAGTCCTACAGTGGGAGGCTACACCTTC
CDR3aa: CASSPTVGGYTF

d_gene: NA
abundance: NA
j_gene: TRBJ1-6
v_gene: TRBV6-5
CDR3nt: TGTGCCAGCCAGAGAATGAGGGGGGAAAATTCACCCCTCCACTTT
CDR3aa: CASQRMRGENSPLHF

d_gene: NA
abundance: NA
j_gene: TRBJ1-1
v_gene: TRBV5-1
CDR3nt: TGCGCCACGTCCTTAGGGGGTGTTTCGAACACTGAAGCTTTCTTT
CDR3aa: CATSLGGVSNTEAFF

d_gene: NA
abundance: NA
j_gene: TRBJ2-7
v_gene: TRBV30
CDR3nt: TGTGCCTGGTCCCGAGGGACATATTCCTACGAGCAGTACTTC
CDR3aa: CAWSRGTYSYEQYF

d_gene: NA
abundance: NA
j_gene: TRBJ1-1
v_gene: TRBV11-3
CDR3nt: TGTGCCAGCAGAAACAGGGTCCTGCCTGAAGCTTTCTTT
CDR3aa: CASRNRVLPEAFF

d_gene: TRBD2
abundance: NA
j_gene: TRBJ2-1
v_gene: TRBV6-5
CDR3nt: TGTGCCAGCAGTTACAGACTAGCGGGGGGCAATGAGCAGTTCTTC
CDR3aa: CASSYRLAGGNEQFF

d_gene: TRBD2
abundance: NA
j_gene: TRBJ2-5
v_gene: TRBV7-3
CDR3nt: TGTGCCAGCAGCTCGACTAGCGGGGGGGCCCCGGAGACCCAGTACTTC
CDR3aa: CASSSTSGGAPETQYF

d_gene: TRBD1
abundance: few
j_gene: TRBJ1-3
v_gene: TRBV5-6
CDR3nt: TGTGCCAGCAGTTCGAGGGGGACAGGGCTATCTGGAAACACCATATATTTT
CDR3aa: CASSSRGTGLSGNTIYF

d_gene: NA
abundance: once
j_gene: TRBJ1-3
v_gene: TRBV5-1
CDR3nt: TGCGCCAGCAGCCCCGACAGTTACTCTGGAAACACCATATATTTT
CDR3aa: CASSPDSYSGNTIYF

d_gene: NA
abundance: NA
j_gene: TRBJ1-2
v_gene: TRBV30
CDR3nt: TGTGCCTGGAGTTGGGGCTATGGCTACACCTTC
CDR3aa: CAWSWGYGYTF

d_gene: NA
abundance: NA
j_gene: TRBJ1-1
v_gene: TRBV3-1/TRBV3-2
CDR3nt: TGTGCCAGCAGCCATGCAACGAACACTGAAGCTTTCTTT
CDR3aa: CASSHATNTEAFF

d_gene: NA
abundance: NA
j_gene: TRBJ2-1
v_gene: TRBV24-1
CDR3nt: TGTGCCACTTCTAGGGGGAATTACAATGAGCAGTTCTTC
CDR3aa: CATSRGNYNEQFF

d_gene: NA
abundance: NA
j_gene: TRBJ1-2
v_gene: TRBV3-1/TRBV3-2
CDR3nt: TGTGCCAGCAGCCTCCGGGGAGAGAGTTATGGCTACACCTTC
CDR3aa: CASSLRGESYGYTF

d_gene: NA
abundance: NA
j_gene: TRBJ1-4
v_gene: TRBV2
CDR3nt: TGTGCCAGCAGTGAATTGGGTGACAGCCACCTTTTT
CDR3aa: CASSELGDSHLF

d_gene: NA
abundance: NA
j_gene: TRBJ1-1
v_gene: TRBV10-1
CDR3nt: TGCGCCAGCAGCTCCTCCTCAGTCTCGAAGGGCACTGAAGCTTTCTTT
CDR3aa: CASSSSSVSKGTEAFF

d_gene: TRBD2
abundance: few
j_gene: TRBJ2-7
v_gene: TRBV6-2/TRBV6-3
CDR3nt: TGTGCCAGCAGTTGGACTAGCGGGAGGCAAAGTAGGTACGAGCAGTACTTC
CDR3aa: CASSWTSGRQSRYEQYF

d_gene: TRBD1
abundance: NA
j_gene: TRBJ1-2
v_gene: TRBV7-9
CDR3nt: TGTGCCAGCAGCCATCAGACAGGGGTCGATGGCTACACCTTC
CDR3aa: CASSHQTGVDGYTF

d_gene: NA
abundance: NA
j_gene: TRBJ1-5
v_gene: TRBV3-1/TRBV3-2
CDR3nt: TGTGCCAGCAGCCAGGCAGGAGAGAATCAGCCCCAGCATTTT
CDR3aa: CASSQAGENQPQHF

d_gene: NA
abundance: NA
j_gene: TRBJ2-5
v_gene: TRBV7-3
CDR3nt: TGTGCCAGCAGCTTAGGGTTAGGGGCGGGGGCCCTCCAAGAGACCCAGTACTTC
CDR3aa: CASSLGLGAGALQETQYF

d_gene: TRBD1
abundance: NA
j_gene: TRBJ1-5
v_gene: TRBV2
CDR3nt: TGTGCCAGCAGTGAATTCCGACAGGGCAGTCAGCCCCAGCATTTT
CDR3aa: CASSEFRQGSQPQHF

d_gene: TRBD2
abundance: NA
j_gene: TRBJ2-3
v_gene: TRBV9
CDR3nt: TGTGCCAGCAGCGCCGGGACTAGCGGGTCCACAGATACGCAGTATTTT
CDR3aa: CASSAGTSGSTDTQYF

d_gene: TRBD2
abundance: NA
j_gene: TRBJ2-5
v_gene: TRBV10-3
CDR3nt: TGTGCCATCAGTGCTGCTAGCGGGGGGGCCGGAGAGACCCAGTACTTC
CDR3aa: CAISAASGGAGETQYF

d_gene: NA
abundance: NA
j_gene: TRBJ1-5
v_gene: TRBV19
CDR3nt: TGTGCCAGTAGTATCGGGGCAAATGGGTTCCAGCCCCAGCATTTT
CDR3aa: CASSIGANGFQPQHF

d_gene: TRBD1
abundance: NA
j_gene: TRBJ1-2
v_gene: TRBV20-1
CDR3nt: TGCAGTGCTAGTACCGGACAGGGAACTTGGGATGGCTACACCTTC
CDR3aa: CSASTGQGTWDGYTF

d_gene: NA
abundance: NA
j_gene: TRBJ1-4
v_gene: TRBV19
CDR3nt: TGTGCCAGTACTTCCAATTCGCGGGGCCATGAAAAACTGTTTTTT
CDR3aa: CASTSNSRGHEKLFF

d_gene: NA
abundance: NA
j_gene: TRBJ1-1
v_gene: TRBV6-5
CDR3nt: TGTGCCAGCAGACGGGGATCCGACACTGAAGCTTTCTTT
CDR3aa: CASRRGSDTEAFF

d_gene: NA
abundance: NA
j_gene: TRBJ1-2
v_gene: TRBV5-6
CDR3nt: TGTGCCAGCAACTTAGGGTCTTGGGGCTACACCTTC
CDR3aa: CASNLGSWGYTF

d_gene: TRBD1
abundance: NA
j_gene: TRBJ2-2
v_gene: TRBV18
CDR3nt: TGTGCCAGCTCACCACGGCAGGGGGATGGCGGGGAGCTGTTTTTT
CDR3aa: CASSPRQGDGGELFF

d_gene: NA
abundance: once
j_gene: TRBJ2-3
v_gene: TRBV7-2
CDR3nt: TGTGCCAGCAGCGCTGCGGAACCGGATACGCAGTATTTT
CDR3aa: CASSAAEPDTQYF

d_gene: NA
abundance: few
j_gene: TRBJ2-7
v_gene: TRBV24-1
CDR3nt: TGTGCCACCAGTGAGGGAACCTGGGGCGAGCAGTACTTC
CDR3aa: CATSEGTWGEQYF

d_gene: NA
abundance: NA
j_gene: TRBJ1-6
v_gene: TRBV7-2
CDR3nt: TGTGCCAGCAGCTTACGCACAGGGACGAATTCACCCCTCCACTTT
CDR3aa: CASSLRTGTNSPLHF

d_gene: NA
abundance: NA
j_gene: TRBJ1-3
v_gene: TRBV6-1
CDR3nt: TGTGCCAGCAGTGAAGCGCTTACTGAAAACACCATATATTTT
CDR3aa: CASSEALTENTIYF

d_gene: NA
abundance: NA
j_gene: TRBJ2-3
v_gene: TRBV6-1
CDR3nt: TGTGCCAGCAGTGAAAGGGGACGGAATACGCAGTATTTT
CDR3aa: CASSERGRNTQYF

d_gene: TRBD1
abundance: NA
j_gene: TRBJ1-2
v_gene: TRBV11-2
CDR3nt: TGTGCCAGCAGCATGGGGACAGGGAAAAACTATGGCTACACCTTC
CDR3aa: CASSMGTGKNYGYTF

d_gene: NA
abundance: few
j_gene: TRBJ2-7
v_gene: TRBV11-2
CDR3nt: TGTGCCAGCAGCTTAGTGGAGGGATCCGAATCTAACGAGCAGTACTTC
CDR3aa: CASSLVEGSESNEQYF

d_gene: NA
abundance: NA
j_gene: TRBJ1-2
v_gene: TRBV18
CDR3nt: TGTGCCAGCTCACCCAGCGTCCTCATAAACACCGCAACCTTCTATGGCTACACCTTC
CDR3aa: CASSPSVLINTATFYGYTF

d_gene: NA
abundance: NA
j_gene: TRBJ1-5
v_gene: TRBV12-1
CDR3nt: TGTGCCAGCACCTGTCGCCAGGGGGGCAATCAGCCCCAGCATTTT
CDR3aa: CASTCRQGGNQPQHF

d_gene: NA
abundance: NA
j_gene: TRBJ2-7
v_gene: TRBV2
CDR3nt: TGTGCCAGCAGTCCAGCTAAGATTATTGGGGAGCAGTACTTC
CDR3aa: CASSPAKIIGEQYF

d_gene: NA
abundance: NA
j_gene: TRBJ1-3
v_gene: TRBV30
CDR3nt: TGTGCCTGGAGTGTAGGGAACTCTGGAAACACCATATATTTT
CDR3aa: CAWSVGNSGNTIYF

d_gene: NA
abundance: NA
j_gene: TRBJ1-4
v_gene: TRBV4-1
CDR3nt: TGCGCCAGCAGCCAAGTTATCTATGAAAAACTGTTTTTT
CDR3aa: CASSQVIYEKLFF

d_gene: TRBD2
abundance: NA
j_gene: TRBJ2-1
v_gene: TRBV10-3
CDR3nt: TGTGCCACCCGGACTAGCGGGAGGAGCTCCTACAATGAGCAGTTCTTC
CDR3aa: CATRTSGRSSYNEQFF

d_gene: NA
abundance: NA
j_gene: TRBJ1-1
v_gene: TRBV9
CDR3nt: TGTGCCAGCAGCGCGACAGGTGACCTTCGGGCGGCTGAAGCTTTCTTT
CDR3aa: CASSATGDLRAAEAFF